This T cell receptor (beta chain) derives from a study of blood T cell repertoires in COVID-19 (dated by TCRdb to between 2020 and 2021). For the study in its entirety: Samples from collaborators originated in the United States, Italy and Spain and spanned both the acute and convalescent phases of COVID-19. The samples were drawn from the first 160 participants of the ongoing ImmuneRACE study and from 950 to 1,500 subjects provided by 6 global collaborators. Deeply sampled blood TCRbeta repertoires from subjects exposed to, actively infected with, or recovered from COVID-19 were included in the dataset. Where available, HLA class I and class II types were taken from metadata supplied by the sample provider and were not determined by assay-based typing. The material from the prospective study consisted of cDNA or gDNA derived from T cells, B-cell-depleted T cells, or PBMCs. Nearly every sample came with metadata listing a de-identified subject ID, COVID-19 status, age in years and sex. A freely available public database, intended as a resource for researchers studying the immune response to SARS-CoV-2, is where the repertoires were released. Broader findings and caveats from the paper: How much clinical and demographic metadata was included differed by source and by participant, and the metadata was provided uncurated.

Deletion took 5 bases off V and 3 bases off J, with a span of 16 bases between the germline ends. The germline V gene provides CDR1 SGHTA and CDR2 FQGNSA. Measured from the cysteine to the phenylalanine, the CDR3 is 16 residues long. Just CDR3 DNA is preserved here, 48 bases in frame from base 1. Note on this clone: Its antigen has not been determined. No base quality information exists; no much larger clone differs at one position.

Participants in the prospective study were aged about 18 to 90 years, lived in about two dozen United States geographic areas, and enrolled through a virtual design. In the prospective study, participants were assigned to cohorts based on the clinical history participants reported in a screening survey and a study questionnaire. Recovered participants in ImmuneRACE Cohort 3 were defined as having two consecutive negative NP/OP PCR tests, clearance from a healthcare professional, or resolution of symptoms. Each participant in the prospective study had whole blood, serum and a nasopharyngeal or oropharyngeal swab collected by mobile phlebotomists. Participants in the prospective study had the option to provide additional blood draws and questionnaires over a 2-month period. Before DNA extraction, prospective study blood samples were shipped either frozen or at room temperature. TCRbeta CDR3 regions were amplified from genomic DNA by means of the immunoSEQ Assay, a bias-controlled multiplex PCR. The paper's processing steps were these. Within the assay, amplification of reference gene primers was used to estimate how many nucleated cells each sample contained. Sequence reads were collapsed and filtered to measure the absolute abundance of every unique TCRbeta CDR3 rearrangement. For each sample, productive Simpson clonality was calculated as the square root of Simpson's diversity index across productive rearrangements. Drawn from immuneACCESS, this table holds only the in-frame rearrangements with V and J called that TCRdb kept. Clones are partly lost; checked studies trace under half to an unresolved V gene and leave the rest unexplained. The V and J calls and the clone size are those of that table, but D and trimming were determined from the DNA. For this sample the table gives about 200,000 clones, of which about 90% were detected only once. Together, the top ten hold around 8% of the sample.

This clonotype originated in a young woman who had recovered from COVID-19. This chain joins TRBV7-2 to TRBJ1-4; a tentative D match to TRBD1 spans 5 bases. Sequencing was carried out using PBMCs or T cells enriched from blood (not recorded which). Here is the DNA: TGTGCCAGCAGCACCTACCGGGCAGGGCCTAATGAAAAACTGTTTTTT. Its protein is CASSTYRAGPNEKLFF.